Shown below are 20 T cell receptor beta chains from a single sample sequenced in a study of blood T cell repertoires in COVID-19. TCRdb's copy holds only in-frame clones and misses some; the assay was immunoSEQ multiplex PCR. Seen here are roughly 54,000 clones, about nine tenths observed once, and the top ten hold 28%. The sequenced sample was peripheral blood. The source of these receptors is a human donor in a cohort sampled during active COVID-19.

This clone appeared a single time. For the CDR3, the DNA is TGTGCCAGCAACGGAAATCAGGGTGGGGAGACCCAGTACTTC. This sequence encodes CASNGNQGGETQYF. This chain uses TRBV2 with TRBJ2-5; weak D call: TRBD1 (5 bases). CDR3 size: 14 residues. CDR1 and CDR2 (germline): SNHLY, FYNNEI. Trimming cost V 7 bases and J 5 bases, with 17 bases left between them.

The rearrangement links TRBV9 to TRBJ2-7; TRBD1 matches at 7 bases. With 4 bases clipped from V and 1 base from J, the junction kept 5 bases outside the gene matches. Germline assignment: CDR1 SGDLS and CDR2 YYNGEE. There are 14 residues in the CDR3. CDR3 in DNA: TGTGCCAGCAGCCCCCGACAGGGTTCCTACGAGCAGTACTTC. This sequence encodes CASSPRQGSYEQYF.

This chain uses TRBV7-9 with TRBJ2-7; D remains unclear. The CDR3 length is 11 residues. The V end lost 5 bases, the J end lost 7 bases, and 9 bases lay between the germline ends. CDR1 is SEHNR, CDR2 FQNEAQ, per germline (reference sequence). The CDR3 DNA reads TGTGCCAGCAGCCCGTCGCGGGAGCAGTACTTC. Translation gives CASSPSREQYF.

V and J are TRBV11-2 and TRBJ2-7; 8 nucleotides agree with TRBD2. Germline trimming cut 5 bases from V and 1 base from J; bases unmatched to any gene: 13. The CDR3 totals 17 residues. Germline lookup yields CDR1 SGHAT and CDR2 FQNNGV. This chain's CDR3 is CASSANAGTRLSYEQYF. The CDR3 DNA reads as TGTGCCAGCAGCGCGAATGCCGGGACTAGACTTTCCTACGAGCAGTACTTC.

This sequence joins TRBV18 and TRBJ2-7; a possible D gene is TRBD1 (6 bases). The CDR3 is made up of 15 amino acids. The ends were cut back, 3 bases at V and 2 bases at J, with 14 bases in the middle. From germline, CDR1 is KGHSH and CDR2 LQKENI. CDR3 nucleotide sequence: TGTGCCAGCTCACCCGATCGAGGGGGTGCCTACGAGCAGTACTTC. Encoded protein: CASSPDRGGAYEQYF.

The rearrangement links TRBV18 to TRBJ2-5; 7 nucleotides agree with TRBD2. This CDR3 region has 13 residues. CDR1 KGHSH and CDR2 LQKENI come from the germline V gene. After removal of 3 bases from V and 5 bases from J, the junction contained 3 bases not matched to a gene. For the CDR3, the DNA is TGTGCCAGCTCACCCGGGGGGTTCGAGACCCAGTACTTC. Encoded protein: CASSPGGFETQYF.

The chain links TRBV30 to TRBJ1-1; 7 bases match TRBD1. The CDR3 runs to 13 residues. Germline lookup yields CDR1 GTSNPN and CDR2 SVGIG (reference sequence). The V segment lost 2 bases and the J segment 5 bases; nucleotides outside the gene matches: 5. CDR3 bases: TGTGCCTGGAGTCAGACAGGGTATACTGAAGCTTTCTTT. This encodes CAWSQTGYTEAFF.

The chain joins TRBV4-2 to TRBJ2-5; D possibly corresponds to TRBD2 (5 bases). This CDR3 spans 17 amino acids. The germline V and J ends were trimmed by 4 bases and 6 bases, with 24 bases remaining between them. The germline CDR1 and CDR2 sequences are LGHNA and YNFKEQ. The CDR3 region is CASSRFPGSNQFQTQYF. The CDR3 DNA reads as TGTGCCAGCAGCCGTTTTCCGGGGTCCAACCAGTTCCAGACCCAGTACTTC.

The chain combines TRBV5-1 with TRBJ2-1; 7 nucleotides agree with TRBD2. CDR1 and CDR2 (germline): SGHRS, YFSETQ. V trimming: 5 bases; J trimming: 9 bases; junction bases outside the gene matches: 14. This CDR3 is 15 amino acids long. The CDR3 protein is CASSTHGTTFFEQFF. As DNA, the CDR3 is TGCGCCAGCAGTACCCACGGGACTACCTTTTTTGAGCAGTTCTTC.

This rearrangement joins TRBV7-7 to TRBJ2-1; TRBD1 aligns across 7 bases. The J segment lost 4 bases and the V segment lost 5 bases, leaving 5 bases of the junction unmatched. The CDR3 sequence is 14 residues long. The germline CDR1 and CDR2 sequences are SSHAT and FNYEAQ (reference sequence). CDR3 DNA: TGTGCCAGCAGCCGACAGGGACGGTACAATGAGCAGTTCTTC. It is translated as CASSRQGRYNEQFF.

The chain recombines TRBV4-2 with TRBJ1-2; tentatively, D is TRBD1 (5 bases). Germline V gene sequence: CDR1 LGHNA, CDR2 YNFKEQ. The CDR3 runs to 16 residues. The V end was cut by 1 base, the J end by 7 bases, with 19 bases between. The CDR3 bases are TGTGCCAGCAGCCAAGGTGGAGGGGTGACTATTGTTGGCTACACCTTC. It is translated as CASSQGGGVTIVGYTF.

This clone was recorded only once. The rearrangement uses TRBV18 and TRBJ2-3, with D uncertain. Per the germline V gene, CDR1 is KGHSH and CDR2 is LQKENI. The CDR3 contains 14 residues. Trimming took 2 bases from V and 5 from J, leaving 11 bases between them. CDR3 bases: TGTGCCAGCTCACCAGTTGGCAGTCAAGATACGCAGTATTTT. Translation gives CASSPVGSQDTQYF. Variable domain in full (rest from reference TRBV18 and TRBJ2-3): NAGVMQNPRHLVRRRGQEARLRCSPMKGHSHVYWYRQLPEEGLKFMVYLQKENIIDESGMPKERFSAEFPKEGPSILRIQQVVRGDSAAYFCASSPVGSQDTQYFGPGTRLTVL.

This chain links TRBV6-5 with TRBJ1-1; D possibly corresponds to TRBD1 (6 bases). The CDR3 consists of 14 residues. CDR1 is MNHEY and CDR2 is SVGAGI in the germline V gene. V dropped 7 bases and J dropped 4 bases, with 16 bases sitting between them. Written as DNA, the CDR3 is TGTGCCAGCACCCAAGGGGGACGTCTCACTGAAGCTTTCTTT. It translates to CASTQGGRLTEAFF.

Here the CDR3 DNA reads TGCAGCGTTGTTACTAGTATAGGAGAGACCCAGTACTTC. Its translation is CSVVTSIGETQYF. The chain is built from TRBV29-1 and TRBJ2-5, with D tentatively TRBD2 (5 bases). This CDR3 spans 13 amino acids. The germline V gene has CDR1 SQVTM and CDR2 ANQGSEA. Trimming pared 4 bases from V and 4 bases from J, leaving 13 bases between.

The chain recombines TRBV27 with TRBJ2-6, with 7 nucleotides matching TRBD1. Trimming cost V 5 bases and J 2 bases; bases outside gene matches: 9. This CDR3 comprises 17 residues. The V gene's germline CDR1 is MNHEY and CDR2 SMNVEV (reference sequence). This CDR3 is CASSTGARPPGANVLTF. CDR3 in DNA: TGTGCCAGCAGTACAGGGGCCCGGCCTCCTGGGGCCAACGTCCTGACTTTC.

This clone has a single count. The chain joins TRBV9 to TRBJ2-7; D not resolved. The CDR3 covers 14 residues. The germline V gene has CDR1 SGDLS and CDR2 YYNGEE. V lost 3 bases and J lost 3, with 13 bases in between. The CDR3 DNA reads TGTGCCAGCAGCGCCCCTCTAGGTCTCTACGAGCAGTACTTC. Its translation is CASSAPLGLYEQYF.

The chain links TRBV28 to TRBJ2-7, with D possibly being TRBD2 (6 bases). The CDR3 extends over 14 amino acids. From germline, CDR1 is MDHEN and CDR2 SYDVKM. Trimming stripped 6 bases from V and 4 bases from J, with 16 bases between. The CDR3 here is CASRVALGGYEQYF. The CDR3 nucleotides read TGTGCCAGCAGGGTGGCCCTCGGAGGGTACGAGCAGTACTTC.

V is TRBV27 and J is TRBJ2-5; a weak D match, TRBD1 (6 bases). The V gene's germline CDR1 is MNHEY and CDR2 SMNVEV (reference sequence). Trimming removed 9 bases at V and 4 bases at J, with 15 bases between. The CDR3 length is 13 residues. CDR3 region: CASRPVGGETQYF. CDR3 sequence (DNA): TGTGCCAGTCGCCCTGTAGGGGGAGAGACCCAGTACTTC.

This chain connects TRBV27 to TRBJ2-2, with 9 nucleotides matching TRBD2. The CDR3 totals 17 residues. CDR1 is MNHEY, CDR2 SMNVEV, per germline (reference sequence). V lost 6 bases and J lost 6; bases outside the gene matches: 14. The CDR3 region has the DNA TGTGCCAGCAGGAGACTAGCGGAGTGGGGGATGGCCGGGGAGCTGTTTTTT. The encoded protein is CASRRLAEWGMAGELFF.

This rearrangement joins TRBV6-1 to TRBJ1-5, with D possibly being TRBD1 (6 bases). Looked up from germline, CDR1 is MNHNS and CDR2 is SASEGT. V gave up 2 bases and J gave up 0 bases, with 8 bases separating them. CDR3 size: 15 residues. The CDR3 loop reads CASSETDSSNQPQHF. The CDR3 coding sequence is TGTGCCAGCAGTGAAACGGACAGTAGCAATCAGCCCCAGCATTTT.